This passage covers 18 T cell receptor beta chains from one sample sequenced in a study of spatial heterogeneity in lung cancer. Regarding the study as a whole: Mutation counts in tumors were tracked by counts of expanded intratumoral alpha and beta TCRs.

Sample time point: sample taken at primary tumor resection. No antigen has been assigned to these receptors. TCRdb re-called the 5' RACE reads through MiXCR, storing one row per CDR3 protein. The sample comprises about 7,000 distinct CDR3 sequences, roughly 13% of which are singletons, and about 7.3% rests with the top ten. The material was lung tumor tissue, obtained at surgery. The receptors derive from a male donor with early-stage non-small cell lung cancer.

This clonotype is labeled as large. The V call is TRBV12-3 or TRBV12-4, the J call TRBJ1-5, with 7 bases fitting TRBD1. With 5 bases clipped from V and 6 bases from J, the junction kept 7 bases outside the gene matches. The length of the CDR3 is 14 residues. The CDR3 reads CASSRIRGSQPQHF. As DNA, the CDR3 is TGTGCCAGCAGTCGGATCAGGGGGTCTCAGCCCCAGCATTTT.

This clonotype was recorded at least ten times. This chain uses TRBV28 with TRBJ1-4; 9 bases are shared with TRBD1. Germline V gene sequence: CDR1 MDHEN, CDR2 SYDVKM. The V gene end was trimmed by 6 bases and the J gene end by 8 bases; junction bases not matched to a gene: 7. This CDR3 region has 14 residues. For the CDR3, the DNA is TGTGCCAGCAGCCCCGGACAGGGGAGAGAAAAACTGTTTTTT. Its translation is CASSPGQGREKLFF.

In its sample, this clonotype was seen many times. The CDR3 loop reads CASSTQENTEAFF. The CDR3 DNA reads as TGTGCCAGCAGCACACAAGAGAACACTGAAGCTTTCTTT. V usage is TRBV7-2 and J usage is TRBJ1-1; no clear D. Germline CDR1 SGHTA, CDR2 FQGNSA. Trimming removed 5 bases at V and 1 base at J, with 8 bases between. This CDR3 is built from 13 residues.

This clonotype has a single count. The chain links TRBV12-3 or TRBV12-4 to TRBJ2-1, with 9 bases that match TRBD2. This CDR3 contains 15 residues. V lost 6 bases and J lost 6; bases outside the gene matches: 9. The CDR3 bases are TGTGCCAGCAGATTTGGTAGCGGGGGAGGCAATGAGCAGTTCTTC. Protein product: CASRFGSGGGNEQFF.

This clonotype qualifies as medium-sized (0.01 to 0.1%). This chain uses TRBV20-1 with TRBJ1-1; tentative D call: TRBD1 (5 bases). V lost 0 bases and J lost 10, with 12 bases in between. The V gene's germline CDR1 is DFQATT and CDR2 SNEGSKA (reference sequence). The CDR3 contains 12 residues. CDR3: CSARDGQGLAFF. CDR3 DNA: TGCAGTGCTAGAGACGGGCAGGGTCTAGCTTTCTTT.

Judged by abundance, this clonotype is medium-sized (0.01 to 0.1%). V gene TRBV2 combines with J gene TRBJ1-5; D is perhaps TRBD1 (6 bases). The CDR3 has 14 residues. Germline CDR1 and CDR2: SNHLY and FYNNEI. V lost 2 bases, J lost 9 bases, and 14 bases lay in between. The CDR3 sequence: CASSEQGIYTPQHF. In DNA form, the CDR3 reads TGTGCCAGCAGTGAACAGGGGATATACACGCCCCAGCATTTT.

This clonotype was found many times. V gene TRBV5-1 combines with J gene TRBJ1-1; D gene ambiguous. The germline CDR1 and CDR2 sequences are SGHRS and YFSETQ. V dropped 3 bases and J dropped 4 bases, with 19 bases sitting between them. The CDR3 totals 16 residues. Written as DNA, the CDR3 is TGCGCCAGCAGCTCCGACCTTGAGAGATCTGGCACTGAAGCTTTCTTT. It yields the protein CASSSDLERSGTEAFF.

By sample fraction, this clonotype is medium-sized. This sequence joins TRBV6-1 and TRBJ2-2; 7 positions match TRBD1. CDR1 and CDR2 (germline): MNHNS, SASEGT. This CDR3 has 15 amino acids. Unmatched junction bases numbered 7, after V lost 6 bases and J lost 3 bases. The CDR3 DNA follows: TGTGCCAGCAGACTTGCCCAGGGGGACACCGGGGAGCTGTTTTTT. Translation: CASRLAQGDTGELFF.

This clonotype was found many times. V gene TRBV30 combines with J gene TRBJ2-2; TRBD1 might be the D (5 bases). Germline V lookup: CDR1 GTSNPN, CDR2 SVGIG (reference sequence). V was clipped by 4 bases and J by 1 base, with 7 bases between them. This CDR3 region has 13 residues. The CDR3 protein is CAWTQGNTGELFF. The CDR3 DNA is TGTGCCTGGACCCAGGGGAACACCGGGGAGCTGTTTTTT. The variable domain in full, completed from reference TRBV30 and TRBJ2-2, reads SQTIHQWPATLVQPVGSPLSLECTVEGTSNPNLYWYRQAAGRGLQLLFYSVGIGQISSEVPQNLSASRPQDRQFILSSKKLLLSDSGFYLCAWTQGNTGELFFGEGSRLTVL.

This clonotype came up many times. V gene TRBV2 combines with J gene TRBJ1-6; possibly TRBD1 for D (6 bases). Trimming cost V 8 bases and J 13 bases, with 21 bases left between them. The CDR3 runs to 14 residues. Germline V gene data show CDR1 as SNHLY and CDR2 as FYNNEI. The CDR3 bases are TGTGCCAGCTCCTCTGGACAGATGCGACGGCCCCTCCACTTT. It codes for CASSSGQMRRPLHF.

This clonotype is medium-sized. The chain uses TRBV5-4 and TRBJ1-4; D remains ambiguous. Germline CDR1 reads SGHNT; CDR2 reads YYREEE (reference sequence). The length of the CDR3 is 14 residues. V was shortened by 3 bases and J by 5 bases, with 11 bases between the two germline ends. CDR3 amino acids: CASSSMGPNEKLFF. CDR3 coding DNA: TGTGCCAGCAGCTCAATGGGTCCGAATGAAAAACTGTTTTTT.

This clonotype has a count of ten or more. The J gene is TRBJ1-1, the V gene TRBV3-1, with 8 bases lining up with TRBD1. The V gene end was trimmed by 4 bases and the J gene end by 6 bases; junction bases not matched to a gene: 4. This CDR3 is built from 13 residues. Germline assignment: CDR1 LGHDT and CDR2 YNNKEL (reference sequence). The CDR3 nucleotides are TGTGCCAGCAGCCGACAGGGGACCTCTGAAGCTTTCTTT. It codes for CASSRQGTSEAFF.

The gene calls are TRBV20-1 and TRBJ2-4; unclear D gene. V was shortened by 3 bases and J by 6 bases, with 6 bases between the two germline ends. Germline CDR1 and CDR2: DFQATT and SNEGSKA (reference sequence). The CDR3 length is 11 residues. The CDR3 here is CSASGLNIQYF. The CDR3 nucleotides are TGCAGTGCTAGCGGCCTAAACATTCAGTACTTC.

This clonotype was detected ten times or more. The chain recombines TRBV5-4 with TRBJ1-2, with a weak D call TRBD1 (6 bases). Looked up from germline, CDR1 is SGHNT and CDR2 is YYREEE (reference sequence). V was shortened by 0 bases and J by 5 bases, with 8 bases between the two germline ends. The CDR3 length is 13 residues. CDR3 in DNA: TGTGCCAGCAGCTTGGTAGGGGGGTATGGCTACACCTTC. Protein: CASSLVGGYGYTF.

Judged by abundance, this clonotype is medium-sized. The gene calls are TRBV30 and TRBJ2-4; TRBD2 matches 8 bases. The V gene end was trimmed by 2 bases and the J gene end by 4 bases; junction bases not matched to a gene: 7. The CDR3 is made up of 15 amino acids. CDR1 and CDR2 from the germline V gene are GTSNPN and SVGIG (reference sequence). CDR3 amino acids: CAWSYFSGAKNIQYF. CDR3 bases: TGTGCCTGGAGTTACTTTAGCGGGGCAAAAAACATTCAGTACTTC.

This clonotype is labeled medium-sized. The chain carries TRBV20-1 and TRBJ2-7; D gene uncertain. Germline CDR1 reads DFQATT; CDR2 reads SNEGSKA (reference sequence). CDR3 length: 13 residues. The V and J ends lost 3 bases and 3 bases respectively, with 12 bases between them. The CDR3 nucleotides read TGCAGTGCTAGTGGTGACAAGTACTACGAGCAGTACTTC. This encodes CSASGDKYYEQYF.

This clonotype appeared many times. This sequence joins TRBV29-1 and TRBJ2-2; D is perhaps TRBD1 or TRBD2 (6 bases each). The CDR3 runs 15 residues. Germline assignment: CDR1 SQVTM and CDR2 ANQGSEA. V gave up 4 bases and J gave up 1 base, with 13 bases separating them. The CDR3 DNA reads as TGCAGCGTTGTCCCGGGGGCCTTGAACACCGGGGAGCTGTTTTTT. It translates to CSVVPGALNTGELFF.

The V call is TRBV11-2, the J call TRBJ2-3; D gene unclear. This CDR3 spans 13 amino acids. CDR1 is SGHAT, CDR2 FQNNGV, per germline. The V and J ends lost 7 bases and 0 bases respectively, with 8 bases between them. CDR3 bases: TGTGCCAGCACCTTTAGGAGCACAGATACGCAGTATTTT. Protein product: CASTFRSTDTQYF.